Following are 23 T cell receptor beta chains from one sample sequenced in a study of cytomegalovirus exposure and HLA in healthy donors. The method was immunoSEQ multiplex PCR; TCRdb's version includes in-frame clones alone and lacks a portion of them. The sample has hundreds of thousands of clones, about nine tenths seen once; the top ten hold 0.65% to 0.95%. The sequenced material came from PBMCs. The receptor source for this set is a woman under 30 in good health and CMV-seronegative.

J is TRBJ1-2 and V is TRBV6-5; no firm D call. Trimming pared 3 bases from V and 8 bases from J, leaving 19 bases between. The CDR3 is 15 residues long. From germline, CDR1 is MNHEY and CDR2 SVGAGI. The CDR3 DNA reads as TGTGCCAGCAGTTATGCTGTGGCGGCGACTTCCGGCTACACCTTC. Amino acid sequence: CASSYAVAATSGYTF.

V and J are TRBV20-1 and TRBJ1-2; D is unclear. Trimming removed 3 bases from V and 3 bases from J, with 5 bases in between. From germline, CDR1 is DFQATT and CDR2 SNEGSKA (reference sequence). The CDR3 has 11 residues. CDR3 sequence (DNA): TGCAGTGCTAGCGGGGACTATGGCTACACCTTC. It translates to CSASGDYGYTF.

The rearrangement uses TRBV4-2 and TRBJ2-3; 9 positions agree with TRBD2. The V gene end was trimmed by 1 base and the J gene end by 4 bases; junction bases not matched to a gene: 6. The CDR3 has 16 amino acids. Germline V gives CDR1 LGHNA, CDR2 YNFKEQ. CDR3 residues: CASSQAGTSSADTQYF. The CDR3 nucleotides read TGTGCCAGCAGCCAAGCCGGGACTAGCAGCGCAGATACGCAGTATTTT.

The chain has TRBV5-1 and TRBJ1-5, with D unresolved. The CDR3 consists of 15 residues. V lost 3 bases, J lost 5 bases, and 15 bases lay in between. Looked up from germline, CDR1 is SGHRS and CDR2 is YFSETQ. DNA of the CDR3: TGCGCCAGCAGCTCCGGAGTAGGCGGGGATCAGCCCCAGCATTTT. Amino acids: CASSSGVGGDQPQHF. Using reference TRBV5-1 and TRBJ1-5 for the parts outside the CDR3, the full variable domain is KAGVTQTPRYLIKTRGQQVTLSCSPISGHRSVSWYQQTPGQGLQFLFEYFSETQRNKGNFPGRFSGRQFSNSRSEMNVSTLELGDSALYLCASSSGVGGDQPQHFGDGTRLSIL.

The rearrangement joins TRBV9 to TRBJ1-1; TRBD1 agrees at 8 bases. The CDR3 covers 14 residues. The germline V gene has CDR1 SGDLS and CDR2 YYNGEE. The V and J ends lost 4 bases and 1 base, in that order; junction bases with no gene match: 3. In nucleotides, the CDR3 is TGTGCCAGCAGCCCTGGACAGGGGAACACTGAAGCTTTCTTT. Translated, it gives CASSPGQGNTEAFF.

This chain uses TRBV27 with TRBJ2-2; D is possibly TRBD1 (6 bases). CDR3 size: 14 residues. Trimming took off 6 bases at V and 4 bases at J, with 12 bases between the two ends. The germline V gene has CDR1 MNHEY and CDR2 SMNVEV (reference sequence). The CDR3 nucleotides are TGTGCCAGCAGCAAAGGACAGAGCACCGGGGAGCTGTTTTTT. Its protein product is CASSKGQSTGELFF.

The gene calls are TRBV7-7 and TRBJ2-1, with 12 bases aligning to TRBD2. Per germline, CDR1 SSHAT and CDR2 FNYEAQ (reference sequence). This CDR3 has 15 amino acids. The J segment lost 4 bases and the V segment lost 5 bases, leaving 3 bases of the junction unmatched. CDR3 residues: CASSTTSGGYNEQFF. As DNA, the CDR3 is TGTGCCAGCAGCACTACTAGCGGGGGGTACAATGAGCAGTTCTTC.

Worth noting for this clone: The sample carries other DNA sequences with the same CDR3. The gene calls are TRBV6-5 and TRBJ1-1, with TRBD1 identical over 8 bases. The CDR3 is made up of 13 amino acids. Germline-derived CDR1 and CDR2 are MNHEY and SVGAGI. V gave up 6 bases and J gave up 4 bases; unmatched junction bases: 4. For the CDR3, the DNA is TGTGCCAGCAGCAGGACAGGGATCACTGAAGCTTTCTTT. Protein sequence: CASSRTGITEAFF.

This chain connects TRBV6-5 to TRBJ1-1; the D is unclear. This CDR3 contains 13 residues. Germline values: CDR1 MNHEY, CDR2 SVGAGI. The ends were cut back, 5 bases at V and 1 base at J, with 8 bases in the middle. CDR3 nucleotide sequence: TGTGCCAGCAGTGAAAGTAGGAACACTGAAGCTTTCTTT. Residues: CASSESRNTEAFF.

This chain uses TRBV7-8 with TRBJ2-2; no clear D. V was clipped by 4 bases and J by 4 bases, with 13 bases between them. The CDR3 is 15 residues long. Germline V gene sequence: CDR1 SGHVS, CDR2 FQNEAQ. Here the CDR3 DNA reads TGTGCCAGCAGCTCCTTTCGACTCTTCACCGGGGAGCTGTTTTTT. This gives the protein CASSSFRLFTGELFF.

The V call is TRBV28, the J call TRBJ1-5; a possible D gene is TRBD1 (5 bases). The CDR3 is made up of 15 amino acids. CDR1 MDHEN and CDR2 SYDVKM come from the germline V gene. V was clipped by 2 bases and J by 4 bases, with 12 bases between them. CDR3 DNA: TGTGCCAGCAGTTTAATGGTGCGGGGGAATCAGCCCCAGCATTTT. Protein product: CASSLMVRGNQPQHF.

The chain combines TRBV5-4 with TRBJ2-5; 7 nucleotides line up with TRBD1. The CDR3 length is 15 residues. In germline, CDR1 is SGHNT, CDR2 YYREEE (reference sequence). J was trimmed by 7 bases and V by 0 bases; bases with no gene match: 9. This CDR3 is CASSLGQGSEWTQYF. The CDR3 DNA is TGTGCCAGCAGCTTGGGACAGGGATCTGAGTGGACCCAGTACTTC.

The chain couples TRBV27 to TRBJ2-1, with a weak D call TRBD2 (7 bases). Trimming cost V 6 bases and J 1 base, with 22 bases left between them. The CDR3 totals 18 residues. Germline CDR1 reads MNHEY; CDR2 reads SMNVEV (reference sequence). CDR3 protein: CASRIRGGGGASYNEQFF. In DNA form, the CDR3 reads TGTGCCAGCAGGATTAGAGGGGGTGGGGGGGCATCCTACAATGAGCAGTTCTTC.

This chain uses TRBV11-1 with TRBJ2-1, with TRBD2 matching 7 bases. This CDR3 has 17 amino acids. With V trimmed by 2 bases and J by 5 bases, 12 bases remained unmatched. Germline CDR1 is SGHAT and CDR2 is FQDESV (reference sequence). The CDR3 coding sequence is TGTGCCAGCAGCTTATTAAGGCGGGAGAGAGGGGACAATGAGCAGTTCTTC. It specifies CASSLLRRERGDNEQFF.

V gene TRBV5-1 combines with J gene TRBJ2-5, with D possibly matching TRBD1 (6 bases). Germline V gives CDR1 SGHRS, CDR2 YFSETQ. V was clipped by 2 bases and J by 5 bases, with 13 bases between them. The CDR3 is 14 amino acids. In DNA, the CDR3 is TGCGCCAGCAGCTTCAATACAGGGCTGGAGACCCAGTACTTC. Its translation: CASSFNTGLETQYF. Supplemented by reference TRBV5-1 and TRBJ2-5, the full variable domain reads KAGVTQTPRYLIKTRGQQVTLSCSPISGHRSVSWYQQTPGQGLQFLFEYFSETQRNKGNFPGRFSGRQFSNSRSEMNVSTLELGDSALYLCASSFNTGLETQYFGPGTRLLVL.

This chain joins TRBV4-1 and TRBJ2-3, with D possibly being TRBD1 (5 bases). CDR3 size: 18 residues. In germline, CDR1 is MGHRA, CDR2 YSYEKL. Trimming pared 4 bases from V and 6 bases from J, leaving 26 bases between. This CDR3 reads CASSLILISQGRADTQYF. The CDR3 DNA sequence: TGCGCCAGCAGCCTCATATTAATTAGTCAGGGTCGTGCCGATACGCAGTATTTT.

The rearrangement links TRBV28 to TRBJ2-7; 7 bases line up with TRBD1. The CDR3 runs 13 residues. Per germline, CDR1 MDHEN and CDR2 SYDVKM. Unmatched junction bases numbered 8, after V lost 10 bases and J lost 2 bases. The CDR3 sequence is CATRTGLTYEQYF. The CDR3 DNA is TGTGCCACCCGGACAGGCTTGACCTACGAGCAGTACTTC. Full variable domain (remainder filled in from reference TRBV28 and TRBJ2-7): DVKVTQSSRYLVKRTGEKVFLECVQDMDHENMFWYRQDPGLGLRLIYFSYDVKMKEKGDIPEGYSVSREKKERFSLILESASTNQTSMYLCATRTGLTYEQYFGPGTRLTVT.

This chain links TRBV28 with TRBJ2-5; 8 bases align to TRBD1. The V gene end was trimmed by 2 bases and the J gene end by 1 base; junction bases not matched to a gene: 9. Germline V gives CDR1 MDHEN, CDR2 SYDVKM. There are 17 residues in the CDR3. DNA of the CDR3: TGTGCCAGCAGTTTAGGGACAGGCCCGATGGGCCAAGAGACCCAGTACTTC. Translating it yields CASSLGTGPMGQETQYF.

The J gene is TRBJ2-3, the V gene TRBV28; D gene ambiguous. With 4 bases removed from V and 2 bases from J, the gap between germline ends came to 13 bases. From germline, CDR1 is MDHEN and CDR2 SYDVKM. This CDR3 is 15 amino acids long. The CDR3 nucleotides read TGTGCCAGCAGTTCAACCATGAGTCCCACAGATACGCAGTATTTT. Protein sequence: CASSSTMSPTDTQYF.

The CDR3 here is CASSLMPGGGYTF. Written as DNA, the CDR3 is TGTGCCAGCAGTTTGATGCCAGGGGGAGGCTACACCTTC. V is TRBV27 and J is TRBJ1-2, with 7 bases lining up with TRBD1. Trimming took 3 bases from V and 8 from J; bases not matched to a gene: 6. The CDR3 runs 13 residues. CDR1 is MNHEY, CDR2 SMNVEV, per germline (reference sequence).

DNA of the CDR3: TGCGCCAGCAGCCAAGATGAAGGACTAGCTGTGACCTACGAGCAGTACTTC. Protein sequence: CASSQDEGLAVTYEQYF. V is TRBV4-1 and J is TRBJ2-7; 8 bases map to TRBD2. The CDR3 length is 17 residues. Per germline, CDR1 MGHRA and CDR2 YSYEKL. The V and J ends lost 0 bases and 2 bases, in that order; junction bases with no gene match: 9.

This clone turned up a few times. This sequence joins TRBV6-1 and TRBJ1-4; 12 bases are shared with TRBD1. V shed 3 bases and J 4 bases; nucleotides not matched to a gene: 3. CDR1 is MNHNS and CDR2 is SASEGT in the germline V gene. There are 16 residues in the CDR3. The CDR3 bases are TGTGCCAGCAGTGAGGGGACAGGGGGCCGTAATGAAAAACTGTTTTTT. It is translated as CASSEGTGGRNEKLFF.

The chain couples TRBV4-1 to TRBJ2-7; 7 bases fit TRBD2. V shed 1 base and J 2 bases; nucleotides not matched to a gene: 5. The CDR3 consists of 15 residues. In germline, CDR1 is MGHRA, CDR2 YSYEKL. The CDR3 nucleotides are TGCGCCAGCAGCCAAGTCGATGGGGGGGCCTACGAGCAGTACTTC. Amino acid sequence: CASSQVDGGAYEQYF.